One sample yielded the 13 T cell receptor beta chains listed below, sequenced in a study of blood T cell repertoires in COVID-19. The assay was immunoSEQ multiplex PCR, and TCRdb's table has in-frame clones only and misses some. Seen here are a few hundred thousand clones, 89% observed once, and the top ten hold 1% to 1.5%. The sequencing sample was made of peripheral blood. Receptors were obtained from a man aged 35-49 years with acute or convalescent COVID-19.

J is TRBJ1-2 and V is TRBV2, with D perhaps TRBD1 (5 bases). This CDR3 has 13 residues. Germline-derived CDR1 and CDR2 are SNHLY and FYNNEI. Trimming shortened V by 7 bases and J by 2 bases, and 11 bases separated the two germline ends. Written as DNA, the CDR3 is TGTGCCAGCAAGGCTGACAGAAACTATGGCTACACCTTC. This codes for CASKADRNYGYTF.

The chain employs TRBV6-5 and TRBJ1-5; a possible D gene is TRBD1 (5 bases). The V gene's germline CDR1 is MNHEY and CDR2 SVGAGI. The CDR3 totals 15 residues. V was shortened by 8 bases and J by 4 bases, with 18 bases between the two germline ends. Here the CDR3 reads CASGEGQAMNQPQHF. CDR3 bases: TGTGCCAGCGGGGAGGGGCAGGCAATGAATCAGCCCCAGCATTTT.

V is TRBV7-2 and J is TRBJ1-1, with unresolved D. This CDR3 is built from 12 residues. Per the germline V gene, CDR1 is SGHTA and CDR2 is FQGNSA. The V end lost 1 base, the J end lost 5 bases, and 5 bases lay between the germline ends. CDR3 in amino acids: CASSLDATEAFF. CDR3 nucleotide sequence: TGTGCCAGCAGCTTAGACGCGACTGAAGCTTTCTTT.

The J gene is TRBJ2-7, the V gene TRBV7-6; 11 nucleotides match TRBD2. J lost 5 bases, V lost 10 bases, and 10 bases had no gene match. The CDR3 runs 14 residues. The germline gives CDR1 SGHVS, CDR2 FNYEAQ. CDR3 loop: CATSILAGVHEQYF. In DNA, the CDR3 is TGTGCCACCTCTATACTAGCGGGAGTCCACGAGCAGTACTTC.

The chain has TRBV18 and TRBJ1-3; maybe TRBD1 (6 bases). V dropped 4 bases and J dropped 3 bases, with 16 bases sitting between them. The CDR3 runs 16 residues. The germline V gene has CDR1 KGHSH and CDR2 LQKENI. CDR3 sequence: CASSLTTRGGGNTIYF. CDR3 bases: TGTGCCAGCTCACTTACTACCAGGGGTGGTGGAAACACCATATATTTT.

This clone was detected only once. J is TRBJ1-2 and V is TRBV6-5, with 7 bases identical to TRBD1. Germline lookup yields CDR1 MNHEY and CDR2 SVGAGI. V was clipped by 0 bases and J by 2 bases; unmatched bases: 6. This CDR3 contains 16 residues. The CDR3 reads CASSYSGQPSNYGYTF. CDR3 sequence (DNA): TGTGCCAGCAGTTACTCGGGACAGCCATCCAACTATGGCTACACCTTC.

The chain has TRBV4-1 and TRBJ2-7; D is undetermined. The CDR3 length is 15 residues. Trimming removed 4 bases from V and 4 bases from J, with 17 bases in between. CDR1 MGHRA and CDR2 YSYEKL come from the germline V gene. CDR3 coding DNA: TGCGCCAGCAGCCCAGACCGATCAAACTTTTACGAGCAGTACTTC. Protein sequence: CASSPDRSNFYEQYF.

The rearrangement links TRBV7-3 to TRBJ2-2, with 10 bases aligning to TRBD2. From germline, CDR1 is SGHTA and CDR2 FQGTGA. The CDR3 consists of 16 residues. The V and J ends lost 4 bases and 2 bases, in that order; junction bases with no gene match: 4. DNA of the CDR3: TGTGCCAGCAGCTCGCGGACTAGCGGCAACACCGGGGAGCTGTTTTTT. Translating gives CASSSRTSGNTGELFF.

The chain uses TRBV29-1 and TRBJ2-5; 7 bases fit TRBD1. The germline CDR1 and CDR2 sequences are SQVTM and ANQGSEA. This CDR3 comprises 13 residues. The V gene end was trimmed by 5 bases and the J gene end by 5 bases; junction bases not matched to a gene: 8. The CDR3: CSVSDRARETQYF. CDR3 nucleotide sequence: TGCAGCGTTTCCGACAGGGCCAGGGAGACCCAGTACTTC.

The rearrangement links TRBV29-1 to TRBJ2-2, with D perhaps matching TRBD1 (6 bases). The CDR3 spans 14 residues. Germline loops: CDR1 SQVTM, CDR2 ANQGSEA. The germline V and J ends were trimmed by 2 bases and 3 bases, with 10 bases remaining between them. The CDR3 DNA reads TGCAGCGTTGAACCAGGGGAGCACACCGGGGAGCTGTTTTTT. It specifies CSVEPGEHTGELFF.

The CDR3 loop reads CASSDPGTYGNTIYF. The CDR3 DNA reads TGTGCCAGCAGCGACCCAGGGACTTACGGAAACACCATATATTTT. The V call is TRBV9, the J call TRBJ1-3, with a possible D match to TRBD1 (5 bases). CDR1 is SGDLS and CDR2 is YYNGEE in the germline V gene. The CDR3 runs to 15 residues. Trimming removed 3 bases from V and 4 bases from J, with 14 bases in between.

This clone has only a few counts. J is TRBJ2-1 and V is TRBV6-6; TRBD2 matches 7 bases. The CDR3 totals 16 residues. Germline-derived CDR1 and CDR2 are MNHNY and SVGAGI (reference sequence). Unmatched junction bases numbered 9, after V lost 2 bases and J lost 5 bases. The CDR3 protein is CASSYPGGGPHNEQFF. The CDR3 DNA reads TGTGCCAGCAGTTACCCTGGGGGAGGGCCCCACAATGAGCAGTTCTTC.

V usage is TRBV27 and J usage is TRBJ2-4; 7 bases align to TRBD2. Germline-derived CDR1 and CDR2 are MNHEY and SMNVEV (reference sequence). The CDR3 contains 17 residues. The J segment lost 0 bases and the V segment lost 7 bases, leaving 12 bases of the junction unmatched. The CDR3 region has the DNA TGTGCCAGCACCTTGAGGAGGGGACTACTAGCCAAAAACATTCAGTACTTC. Translating gives CASTLRRGLLAKNIQYF.